The source of this TCR beta chain is a study of blood T cell repertoires in COVID-19. Turning to the study itself: T cells, B-cell-depleted T cells, or PBMCs supplied cDNA or gDNA.

Germline CDR1 and CDR2: SGHRS and YFSETQ. This CDR3 contains 15 residues. V lost 4 bases and J 0 bases, leaving 13 bases between the germline ends. Original analysis: Nucleated cell number was recorded as an estimate derived from reference gene primer amplification. Libraries were prepared by immunoSEQ multiplex PCR; TCRdb keeps only in-frame clonotypes and omits some of them. V, J and clone size are those of that table, while D and trimming were read from the DNA. The sample lists 250,000 or so clones, about 82% occurring once. Living in about 25 US areas, the participants were between roughly 18 and 90 years of age. Clinical history reported by participants formed the basis on which cohorts were assigned.

The chain carries TRBV5-1 and TRBJ1-2, with unresolved D. Sample: PBMCs or T cells enriched from blood (not recorded which). This sequence was found in a woman between 45 and 60 years old who had recovered from COVID-19. CDR3 sequence (DNA): TGCGCCAGCAGCCAATACAGAGAATCTAACTATGGCTACACCTTC. It encodes CASSQYRESNYGYTF.